Sequencing of this TCR beta chain was carried out in a study of read filtering for tumor transcriptome and immune sequencing. About the research overall: Mean patient age was approximately 66 years, range about 47 to 85; 17 male, around 15 female. Points from the study as a whole: Compared with RNA-seq, IR-seq gave much higher clonotype depth and reliability.

Trimming removed 1 base from V and 8 bases from J, with 9 bases in between. The CDR3 is made up of 13 amino acids. In germline, CDR1 is SGHRS, CDR2 YFSETQ. The library was built from roughly 400 ng RNA with molecular barcoded adaptors for alpha/delta and beta/gamma chains. TCRdb itself ran the reads through MiXCR, one entry per CDR3 protein. This sample has 75,000 to 95,000 distinct CDR3 sequences, with about 12% found just once. This clonotype was observed many times. Its specificity is unknown. Specimen: a population of CD138-negative cells sorted from bone marrow. The chain joins TRBV5-1 to TRBJ1-4; D is unclear. The clonotype originates from a donor over 35 with multiple myeloma. The CDR3 is CASSLNRNEKLFF. As DNA, the CDR3 is TGCGCCAGCAGCTTGAATCGAAACGAAAAACTGTTTTTT.